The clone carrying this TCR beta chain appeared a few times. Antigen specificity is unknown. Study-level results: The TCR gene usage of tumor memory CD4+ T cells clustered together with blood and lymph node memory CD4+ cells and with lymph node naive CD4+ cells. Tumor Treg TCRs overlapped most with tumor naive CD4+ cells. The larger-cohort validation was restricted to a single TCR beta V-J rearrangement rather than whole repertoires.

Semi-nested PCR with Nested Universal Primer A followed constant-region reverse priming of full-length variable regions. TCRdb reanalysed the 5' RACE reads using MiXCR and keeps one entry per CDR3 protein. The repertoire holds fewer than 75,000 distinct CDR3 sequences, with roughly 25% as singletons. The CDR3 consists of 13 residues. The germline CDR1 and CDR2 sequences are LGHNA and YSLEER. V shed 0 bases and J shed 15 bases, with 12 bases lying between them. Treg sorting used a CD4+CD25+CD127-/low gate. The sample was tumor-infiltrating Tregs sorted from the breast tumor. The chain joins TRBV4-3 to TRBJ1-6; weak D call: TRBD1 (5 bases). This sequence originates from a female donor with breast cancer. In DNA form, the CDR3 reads TGCGCCAGCAGCCAAGAGTCCGGACAACGCCTCCACTTT. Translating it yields CASSQESGQRLHF.